The TCR beta chain described here comes from a study of T-cell reconstitution after alpha-beta-depleted transplantation in children. In this sample, this clonotype turned up many times. Its antigen is still unknown. Study findings and constraints: Several hundred rapidly expanded clones from non-depleted graft cells reportedly supplied alpha-beta T cells about two months post-transplant. Certain patients had high TCRbeta diversity at day 60, and it came from recipient T cells and thymic progenitors that survived.

TCRbeta library construction was performed incorporating unique molecular identifiers. TCRdb reprocessed the PCR reads with MiXCR, giving one entry per CDR3 protein. The data contain about 170,000 distinct CDR3 sequences, around 10% of them singletons. Germline V CDR1 and CDR2: SGHRS, YFSETQ. This CDR3 region has 12 residues. The J segment lost 6 bases and the V segment lost 3 bases, leaving 0 bases of the junction unmatched. The starting material was PBMCs, obtained before TCRalphabeta/CD19-depleted stem cell transplant. The chain joins TRBV5-1 to TRBJ1-1; 9 bases agree with TRBD1. This TCR derives from a boy younger than 10 with acute myeloid leukemia, due to receive a stem cell transplant. Here the CDR3 reads CASSWTGAEAFF. The CDR3 coding sequence is TGCGCCAGCAGCTGGACAGGGGCTGAAGCTTTCTTT.